In its sample, the clone carrying this T cell receptor beta chain was seen a few times. CDR1 is SEHNR and CDR2 is FQNEAQ in the germline V gene (reference sequence). This CDR3 spans 15 amino acids. Trimming shortened V by 1 base and J by 8 bases, and 15 bases separated the two germline ends. TCRdb fed the 5' RACE reads into MiXCR, producing one record per CDR3 protein. This table has more than 50,000 distinct CDR3 sequences, about 12% appearing once. This specimen belongs to a study of early T cells in non-severe SARS-CoV-2 infection. For the study at large: Sequencing was performed on bulk RNA from unsorted whole blood, leaving chains unpaired.

V usage is TRBV7-9 and J usage is TRBJ2-1; D is undetermined. This TCR came from an adult who was a healthcare worker with PCR-confirmed SARS-CoV-2 infection or an uninfected control (not recorded which). The material was whole blood, obtained at baseline. In nucleotides, the CDR3 is TGTGCCAGCAGCTTAGAAGTTGGCCCGACTGATGAGCAGTTCTTC. Amino acid sequence: CASSLEVGPTDEQFF. The full variable domain, its missing parts supplied by reference TRBV7-9 and TRBJ2-1, is DTGVSQNPRHKITKRGQNVTFRCDPISEHNRLYWYRQTLGQGPEFLTYFQNEAQLEKSRLLSDRFSAERPKGSFSTLEIQRTEQGDSAMYLCASSLEVGPTDEQFFGPGTRLTVL.